This T cell receptor beta chain was sequenced during a study of OX40 agonist ivuxolimab in advanced cancers. General study results and limits: CD8+ T cells (on average) carried more expanded clones than CD4+ T cells.

For this clone: Its specificity is not known.

Method: immunoSEQ multiplex PCR; TCRdb's copy keeps in-frame clones and lacks some. The sample lists 90,000 to 100,000 clones, 88% occurring once. Germline loops: CDR1 PRHDT, CDR2 FYEKMQ (reference sequence). Deletions cut 5 bases from V and 2 bases from J, with 16 bases between. CDR3 length equals 15 residues. This chain uses TRBV13 with TRBJ2-7, with D tentatively TRBD1 (6 bases). This TCR derives from an adult with an advanced solid tumor such as melanoma, head and neck, liver or kidney cancer. The input for sequencing was CD4+ or CD8+ T cells sorted from blood, taken in a trial of the OX40 agonist ivuxolimab. CDR3 in amino acids: CASSQSGQIAYEQYF. The CDR3 region has the DNA TGTGCCAGCAGCCAATCCGGACAGATAGCCTACGAGCAGTACTTC.